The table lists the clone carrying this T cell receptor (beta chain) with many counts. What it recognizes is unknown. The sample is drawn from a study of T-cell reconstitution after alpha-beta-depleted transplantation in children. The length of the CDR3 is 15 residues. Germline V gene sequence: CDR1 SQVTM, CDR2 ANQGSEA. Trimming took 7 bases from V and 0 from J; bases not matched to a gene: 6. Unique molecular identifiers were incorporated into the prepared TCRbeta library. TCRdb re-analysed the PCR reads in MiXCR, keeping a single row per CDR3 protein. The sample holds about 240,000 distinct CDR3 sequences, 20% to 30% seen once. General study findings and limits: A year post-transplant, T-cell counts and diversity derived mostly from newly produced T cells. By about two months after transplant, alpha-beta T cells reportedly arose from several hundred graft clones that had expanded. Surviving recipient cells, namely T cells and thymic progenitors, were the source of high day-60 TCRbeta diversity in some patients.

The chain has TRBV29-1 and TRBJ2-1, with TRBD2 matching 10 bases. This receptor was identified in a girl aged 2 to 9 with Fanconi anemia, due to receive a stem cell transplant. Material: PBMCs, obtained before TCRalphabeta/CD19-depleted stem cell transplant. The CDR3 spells CSAKREGSSYNEQFF. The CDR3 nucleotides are TGCAGCGCAAAGCGGGAGGGGAGCTCCTACAATGAGCAGTTCTTC.